The 15 T cell receptor beta chains presented below share a single source sample, sequenced in a study of early T cells in non-severe SARS-CoV-2 infection. TCRdb reprocessed the 5' RACE reads with MiXCR, giving one entry per CDR3 protein. Of 65,000 to 90,000 distinct CDR3 sequences listed, 9% to 15% are singletons. Sequencing was performed on whole blood. All receptors come from an adult who was a healthcare worker with PCR-confirmed SARS-CoV-2 infection or an uninfected control (not recorded which).

The sample holds a few counts of this clonotype. The chain joins TRBV20-1 to TRBJ2-1; tentative D call: TRBD1 (6 bases). With 2 bases removed from V and 0 bases from J, the gap between germline ends came to 14 bases. CDR1 and CDR2 (germline): DFQATT, SNEGSKA (reference sequence). This CDR3 is built from 16 residues. The CDR3 is CSARFLGASSYNEQFF. CDR3 bases: TGCAGTGCTAGATTTCTGGGGGCTAGCTCCTACAATGAGCAGTTCTTC.

This clonotype came up a few times. V gene TRBV7-2 combines with J gene TRBJ2-7; D not certain. The V end lost 2 bases, the J end lost 4 bases, and 9 bases lay between the germline ends. CDR1 is SGHTA and CDR2 is FQGNSA in the germline V gene. The CDR3 runs 13 residues. The CDR3 region has the DNA TGTGCCAGCAGCTTATTAGGTTTGTACGAGCAGTACTTC. It translates to CASSLLGLYEQYF.

This clonotype was seen repeatedly, ten times or more. This CDR3 is CASRLEHRVPGEQFF. In DNA form, the CDR3 reads TGTGCCAGCCGACTCGAACATAGGGTACCGGGTGAGCAGTTCTTC. The chain links TRBV6-4 to TRBJ2-1; no definite D call. The ends were cut back, 8 bases at V and 9 bases at J, with 23 bases in the middle. The CDR3 loop spans 15 amino acids. The germline V gene encodes CDR1 MRHNA and CDR2 SNTAGT.

This clonotype occurred a few times. The genes are TRBV12-3 or TRBV12-4 and TRBJ2-3; D is possibly TRBD1 (6 bases). Trimming left V 7 bases short and J 1 base short, with 18 bases between. This CDR3 has 16 amino acids. CDR3 residues: CASTRGRQAGTDTQYF. The CDR3 DNA follows: TGTGCCAGCACCCGAGGGCGACAGGCCGGCACAGATACGCAGTATTTT.

The V gene is TRBV7-2, the J gene TRBJ2-7; the match to TRBD2 covers 9 bases. Germline V gene sequence: CDR1 SGHTA, CDR2 FQGNSA. V lost 5 bases, J lost 1 base, and 6 bases stayed unmatched. The CDR3 is 15 amino acids. The CDR3 bases are TGTGCCAGCAGCCCGACTAGCGGAGTATCCTACGAGCAGTACTTC. Its translation is CASSPTSGVSYEQYF.

The genes are TRBV4-3 and TRBJ2-7, with D maybe TRBD2 (6 bases). Germline CDR1 is LGHNA and CDR2 is YSLEER. The CDR3 length is 17 residues. V gave up 0 bases and J gave up 4 bases, with 19 bases separating them. The CDR3 coding sequence is TGCGCCAGCAGCCAAGATCTTATCGGCAGGGAGGCGTACGAGCAGTACTTC. It translates to CASSQDLIGREAYEQYF.

The J gene is TRBJ2-3, the V gene TRBV2, with unresolved D. Germline CDR1 and CDR2: SNHLY and FYNNEI. The CDR3 is 16 amino acids. Trimming cost V 0 bases and J 5 bases, with 15 bases left between them. Here the CDR3 DNA reads TGTGCCAGCAGTGAAGCTGGGTATCCGTCTGGAGATACGCAGTATTTT. Protein: CASSEAGYPSGDTQYF.

This clonotype was detected only a few times. The V call is TRBV4-2, the J call TRBJ2-7; D ambiguous. CDR3 length: 16 residues. Per germline, CDR1 LGHNA and CDR2 YNFKEQ. Trimming took 0 bases from V and 0 from J, leaving 12 bases between them. The DNA of the CDR3 is TGTGCCAGCAGCCAAGATAGACTCTTGAGCTCCTACGAGCAGTACTTC. Encoded protein: CASSQDRLLSSYEQYF.

This clonotype was counted a few times. J is TRBJ1-1 and V is TRBV6-2 or TRBV6-3, with a tentative D call TRBD1 (6 bases). V lost 2 bases to trimming and J lost 0 bases, with 13 bases between them. CDR3 length: 16 residues. CDR1 MNHEY and CDR2 SVGEGT come from the germline V gene. The CDR3 here is CASSYGPGQVNTEAFF. CDR3 DNA sequence: TGTGCCAGCAGTTACGGGCCGGGACAAGTGAACACTGAAGCTTTCTTT.

This clonotype has just a few counts. This chain uses TRBV6-1 with TRBJ2-7, with a weak D call TRBD2 (5 bases). This CDR3 region has 14 residues. Germline V lookup: CDR1 MNHNS, CDR2 SASEGT. Deletions cut 0 bases from V and 3 bases from J, with 9 bases between. The CDR3 nucleotides are TGTGCCAGCAGTGAAGCGGGAGCGGTCTACGAGCAGTACTTC. This gives the protein CASSEAGAVYEQYF.

This clonotype showed up just a few times. The chain employs TRBV29-1 and TRBJ2-1, with 11 nucleotides matching TRBD2. CDR1 and CDR2 from the germline V gene are SQVTM and ANQGSEA. V shed 6 bases, J shed 7 bases, and the junction held 8 bases outside the gene matches. The CDR3 length is 14 residues. CDR3 protein: CSVTGTSGRNEQFF. Here the CDR3 DNA reads TGCAGCGTCACCGGGACTAGCGGCCGAAATGAGCAGTTCTTC.

This clonotype was counted ten times or more. This CDR3 is CASSFGQGSGNTIYF. The CDR3 DNA reads TGTGCCAGCAGCTTTGGACAGGGCTCTGGAAACACCATATATTTT. This rearrangement joins TRBV7-2 to TRBJ1-3, with TRBD1 matching 8 bases. CDR1 and CDR2 (germline): SGHTA, FQGNSA. The CDR3 has 15 amino acids. With 3 bases clipped from V and 0 bases from J, the junction kept 1 base outside the gene matches.

The genes are TRBV29-1 and TRBJ2-5; TRBD1 is a possible D gene (5 bases). Germline V gives CDR1 SQVTM, CDR2 ANQGSEA. Trimming cost V 5 bases and J 8 bases, with 12 bases left between them. There are 11 residues in the CDR3. CDR3 DNA: TGCAGCGTTACTCCAGGGCCCACCCAGTACTTC. As protein: CSVTPGPTQYF.

The chain has TRBV29-1 and TRBJ2-7; 7 nucleotides align to TRBD2. V gave up 2 bases and J gave up 5 bases; unmatched junction bases: 6. Germline values: CDR1 SQVTM, CDR2 ANQGSEA. This CDR3 is 13 amino acids long. This CDR3 reads CSVERGRMNEQYF. CDR3 DNA sequence: TGCAGCGTTGAACGCGGGAGAATGAACGAGCAGTACTTC.

This clonotype was detected a few times. The rearrangement links TRBV19 to TRBJ1-1; D not resolved. Trimming left V 5 bases short and J 11 bases short, with 18 bases between. The CDR3 length is 13 residues. The germline CDR1 and CDR2 sequences are LNHDA and SQIVND (reference sequence). The CDR3 nucleotides are TGTGCCAGTAGTCCCGAGACCCTCCGAGTGGCTTTCTTT. This translates into CASSPETLRVAFF.